Below, 24 T cell receptor beta chains from the same sample are listed, as sequenced in a study of shared clonotypes between healthy human individuals. As defined, naive CD8 cells were CD45RO-negative and positively selected for CCR7, with terminally differentiated effector memory CD45RA+ cells excluded. Assay: immunoSEQ multiplex PCR; the TCRdb copy retains only in-frame clones and omits some. The sample lists about 2 million clones, approximately 94% seen once, with around 1.1% in the top ten. The sequenced sample was naive CD8+ T cells sorted from blood. The receptors stem from a man between 18 and 35 years old in good health.

A word on this clone: The junction shows a germline mismatch at one end, possibly a read error. The chain couples TRBV7-7 to TRBJ2-1; TRBD1 matches 8 bases. CDR3 length equals 17 residues. From germline, CDR1 is SSHAT and CDR2 FNYEAQ (reference sequence). Here the CDR3 DNA reads TGTGCTAGCAGCTTAGCCCCCGGGGCAGGGGGCTGGAATGAGCAGTTCTTC. Amino acid sequence: CASSLAPGAGGWNEQFF. Variable domain in full (rest from reference TRBV7-7 and TRBJ2-1): GAGVSQSPRYKVTKRGQDVTLRCDPISSHATLYWYQQALGQGPEFLTYFNYEAQPDKSGLPSDRFSAERPEGSISTLTIQRTEQRDSAMYRCASSLAPGAGGWNEQFFGPGTRLTVL.

The rearrangement joins TRBV28 to TRBJ2-1, with 8 bases that match TRBD1. Losses at the gene ends were 4 bases for V and 4 bases for J; bases not matched to a gene: 9. The CDR3 contains 16 residues. Germline V gene lookup returns CDR1 MDHEN and CDR2 SYDVKM. CDR3 protein: CASSWEGDRRYNEQFF. CDR3 in DNA: TGTGCCAGCAGTTGGGAAGGGGACAGGAGATACAATGAGCAGTTCTTC.

This clone has a handful of counts. The V gene is TRBV6-5, the J gene TRBJ1-1, with unresolved D. CDR1 and CDR2 from the germline V gene are MNHEY and SVGAGI. The CDR3 spans 15 residues. Between the trimmed V and J ends, which lost 2 bases and 1 base, there was a span of 11 bases. DNA of the CDR3: TGTGCCAGCAGTTACGGGTGGGCGTCGAACACTGAAGCTTTCTTT. Translating gives CASSYGWASNTEAFF.

The chain joins TRBV4-1 to TRBJ2-7; D could derive from TRBD1 or TRBD2 (5 bases each). This CDR3 has 13 amino acids. Germline assignment: CDR1 MGHRA and CDR2 YSYEKL. The ends were cut back, 4 bases at V and 3 bases at J, with 10 bases in the middle. This CDR3 reads CASSRGAVYEQYF. The CDR3 region has the DNA TGCGCCAGCAGCCGAGGGGCCGTCTACGAGCAGTACTTC.

V is TRBV4-3 and J is TRBJ2-3, with 9 bases aligning to TRBD1. Germline lookup yields CDR1 LGHNA and CDR2 YSLEER. Unmatched junction bases numbered 9, after V lost 0 bases and J lost 5 bases. CDR3 length equals 17 residues. The CDR3 reads CASSQDGGPGQGDTQYF. The CDR3 nucleotides are TGCGCCAGCAGCCAAGATGGGGGTCCGGGACAGGGAGATACGCAGTATTTT.

The chain links TRBV6-5 to TRBJ2-2; 10 positions agree with TRBD2. CDR3 length: 16 amino acids. CDR1 and CDR2 from the germline V gene are MNHEY and SVGAGI. With 0 bases clipped from V and 6 bases from J, the junction kept 4 bases outside the gene matches. CDR3 loop: CASSYSKLAGPGELFF. Written as DNA, the CDR3 is TGTGCCAGCAGTTACTCGAAACTAGCGGGACCCGGGGAGCTGTTTTTT.

This clone was seen a single time. Different DNA sequences within this sample yield the same CDR3. This chain links TRBV5-4 with TRBJ2-5; either TRBD1 or TRBD2 may supply D (5 bases each). CDR1 is SGHNT and CDR2 is YYREEE in the germline V gene (reference sequence). This CDR3 has 15 amino acids. Trimming took 1 base from V and 3 from J, leaving 13 bases between them. CDR3 coding DNA: TGTGCCAGCAGCTTGACCGGGACGGGTGAAGAGACCCAGTACTTC. Its protein product is CASSLTGTGEETQYF. The full variable domain, in which reference TRBV5-4 and TRBJ2-5 provide the parts outside the CDR3, is ETGVTQSPTHLIKTRGQQVTLRCSSQSGHNTVSWYQQALGQGPQFIFQYYREEENGRGNFPPRFSGLQFPNYSSELNVNALELDDSALYLCASSLTGTGEETQYFGPGTRLLVL.

Comment on this clone: Different DNA sequences within this sample yield the same CDR3. In DNA, the CDR3 is TGCAGCGTGCAGGGGGATAGCAATCAGCCCCAGCATTTT. Translation gives CSVQGDSNQPQHF. This sequence joins TRBV29-1 and TRBJ1-5; TRBD1 aligns across 7 bases. CDR3 length: 13 residues. Germline V gene lookup returns CDR1 SQVTM and CDR2 ANQGSEA. J lost 0 bases, V lost 6 bases, and 2 bases had no gene match. The full variable domain, with the rest looked up from reference TRBV29-1 and TRBJ1-5, is SAVISQKPSRDICQRGTSLTIQCQVDSQVTMMFWYRQQPGQSLTLIATANQGSEATYESGFVIDKFPISRPNLTFSTLTVSNMSPEDSSIYLCSVQGDSNQPQHFGDGTRLSIL.

This clone appeared a single time. The chain has TRBV7-9 and TRBJ2-7; D unclear. Trimming removed 3 bases from V and 6 bases from J, with 18 bases in between. This CDR3 is 15 amino acids long. CDR1 and CDR2 from the germline V gene are SEHNR and FQNEAQ (reference sequence). The CDR3 DNA is TGTGCCAGCAGCTTTTTGGGCAATCCCCTAATCGAGCAGTACTTC. This codes for CASSFLGNPLIEQYF. Using reference TRBV7-9 and TRBJ2-7 for the parts outside the CDR3, the full variable domain is DTGVSQNPRHKITKRGQNVTFRCDPISEHNRLYWYRQTLGQGPEFLTYFQNEAQLEKSRLLSDRFSAERPKGSFSTLEIQRTEQGDSAMYLCASSFLGNPLIEQYFGPGTRLTVT.

This clone has just one count. This sequence joins TRBV27 and TRBJ2-7; no reliable D call. This CDR3 is built from 17 residues. V lost 5 bases and J lost 3, with 23 bases in between. CDR1 MNHEY and CDR2 SMNVEV come from the germline V gene (reference sequence). CDR3 in amino acids: CASSPQVATGDDYEQYF. For the CDR3, the DNA is TGTGCCAGCAGTCCCCAGGTGGCGACGGGCGACGACTACGAGCAGTACTTC.

The chain joins TRBV7-9 to TRBJ2-3; TRBD1 might be the D (6 bases). Trimming stripped 5 bases from V and 2 bases from J, with 20 bases between. The CDR3 is made up of 17 amino acids. CDR1 and CDR2 (germline): SEHNR, FQNEAQ (reference sequence). The CDR3 region has the DNA TGTGCCAGCAGCCCCTTCGGGTCTGGGGGCAACACAGATACGCAGTATTTT. Translation gives CASSPFGSGGNTDTQYF.

The chain has TRBV19 and TRBJ2-7, with 8 bases matching TRBD2. V dropped 6 bases and J dropped 2; count of bases not matched to a gene: 3. CDR3 length: 13 amino acids. Per germline, CDR1 LNHDA and CDR2 SQIVND (reference sequence). In nucleotides, the CDR3 is TGTGCCAGTAGCAGGGGACTAGCCTACGAGCAGTACTTC. It translates to CASSRGLAYEQYF. The variable domain in full, with the rest retrieved from reference TRBV19 and TRBJ2-7, is DGGITQSPKYLFRKEGQNVTLSCEQNLNHDAMYWYRQDPGQGLRLIYYSQIVNDFQKGDIAEGYSVSREKKESFPLTVTSAQKNPTAFYLCASSRGLAYEQYFGPGTRLTVT.

The V call is TRBV2, the J call TRBJ2-5; D is perhaps TRBD2 (6 bases). The germline gives CDR1 SNHLY, CDR2 FYNNEI. This CDR3 has 13 amino acids. With 3 bases removed from V and 5 bases from J, the gap between germline ends came to 10 bases. The CDR3 loop is CASSDGLAETQYF. The DNA of the CDR3 is TGTGCCAGCAGTGATGGGCTAGCGGAGACCCAGTACTTC. The full variable domain, in which reference TRBV2 and TRBJ2-5 provide the parts outside the CDR3, is EPEVTQTPSHQVTQMGQEVILRCVPISNHLYFYWYRQILGQKVEFLVSFYNNEISEKSEIFDDQFSVERPDGSNFTLKIRSTKLEDSAMYFCASSDGLAETQYFGPGTRLLVL.

The chain uses TRBV9 and TRBJ2-1, with unresolved D. V shed 0 bases and J shed 8 bases, with 6 bases lying between them. The CDR3 is made up of 12 amino acids. Germline assignment: CDR1 SGDLS and CDR2 YYNGEE. CDR3: CASSVGPYEQFF. The DNA of the CDR3 is TGTGCCAGCAGCGTAGGCCCTTATGAGCAGTTCTTC.

The CDR3 nucleotides read TGCGCCAGCAGCCAAGTGTTAGCGGGAGCAGATACGCAGTATTTT. Residues: CASSQVLAGADTQYF. The V and J genes are TRBV4-1 and TRBJ2-3; the match to TRBD2 covers 9 bases. Germline V gene sequence: CDR1 MGHRA, CDR2 YSYEKL. The length of the CDR3 is 15 residues. The junction had 3 bases not matched to a gene; V was cut back by 1 base and J by 4 bases.

The chain combines TRBV21-1 with TRBJ2-7. TRBV21-1 is classified as a pseudogene. This CDR3 has 17 residues. CDR3 sequence: CASTQGTWRGLSYEQYF. The CDR3 coding sequence is TGTGCCAGCACCCAGGGGACTTGGAGGGGCCTCTCCTACGAGCAGTACTTC.

The chain uses TRBV4-1 and TRBJ2-1, with TRBD1 identical over 9 bases. The V and J ends lost 1 base and 5 bases, in that order; junction bases with no gene match: 6. Looked up from germline, CDR1 is MGHRA and CDR2 is YSYEKL. The CDR3 is 16 amino acids. CDR3 amino acids: CASSQVDRGDNNEQFF. The CDR3 nucleotides are TGCGCCAGCAGCCAAGTCGACAGGGGGGATAACAATGAGCAGTTCTTC.

The chain carries TRBV12-2 and TRBJ1-1; the table gives TRBD1 as D, unverified against the DNA. TRBV12-2 is assigned pseudogene status. The length of the CDR3 is 15 residues. The CDR3 DNA sequence: TGTGCAAGTCGCTTACCGGGACAGGGGAGAACTGAAGCTTTCTTT. This gives the protein CASRLPGQGRTEAFF.

The rearrangement joins TRBV5-4 to TRBJ2-7, with unresolved D. Germline V gene data show CDR1 as SGHNT and CDR2 as YYREEE (reference sequence). V was shortened by 1 base and J by 3 bases, with 11 bases between the two germline ends. CDR3 length: 14 amino acids. DNA for the CDR3: TGTGCCAGCAGCTTGTCGGAGACGGTCTACGAGCAGTACTTC. Translation gives CASSLSETVYEQYF.

The rearrangement links TRBV30 to TRBJ1-2; possibly TRBD1 for D (5 bases). Per the germline V gene, CDR1 is GTSNPN and CDR2 is SVGIG (reference sequence). The CDR3 is 15 residues long. The V gene lost 3 bases and the J gene lost 3 bases, with 17 bases spanning the gap. The CDR3: CAWRVSSGGDYGYTF. DNA for the CDR3: TGTGCCTGGAGGGTATCCTCGGGGGGAGACTATGGCTACACCTTC. Full variable domain (missing parts from reference TRBV30 and TRBJ1-2): SQTIHQWPATLVQPVGSPLSLECTVEGTSNPNLYWYRQAAGRGLQLLFYSVGIGQISSEVPQNLSASRPQDRQFILSSKKLLLSDSGFYLCAWRVSSGGDYGYTFGSGTRLTVV.

The J gene is TRBJ2-7, the V gene TRBV27; 7 bases map to TRBD1. After removal of 6 bases from V and 3 bases from J, the junction contained 8 bases not matched to a gene. Germline assignment: CDR1 MNHEY and CDR2 SMNVEV (reference sequence). This CDR3 region has 14 residues. The CDR3 DNA reads TGTGCCAGCAGGAGCGAAACAGGGGACTACGAGCAGTACTTC. Encoded protein: CASRSETGDYEQYF.

This rearrangement joins TRBV5-4 to TRBJ2-1; TRBD2 matches 10 bases. Germline V lookup: CDR1 SGHNT, CDR2 YYREEE (reference sequence). The CDR3 totals 17 residues. The V segment lost 0 bases and the J segment 5 bases; nucleotides outside the gene matches: 8. The CDR3 coding sequence is TGTGCCAGCAGCTTGGAACTAGCGGGGATGGGTAACAATGAGCAGTTCTTC. Residues: CASSLELAGMGNNEQFF.

The chain uses TRBV27 and TRBJ2-7, with 9 bases matching TRBD1. Germline V gene data show CDR1 as MNHEY and CDR2 as SMNVEV (reference sequence). The CDR3 length is 13 residues. V shed 5 bases, J shed 13 bases, and the junction held 12 bases outside the gene matches. This CDR3 is CASSGLDRGSFYF. The CDR3 DNA is TGTGCCAGCAGTGGTTTGGACAGGGGTTCTTTCTACTTC.

This chain links TRBV11-3 with TRBJ2-5; D is possibly TRBD2 (5 bases). V was trimmed by 2 bases and J by 5 bases, leaving 6 bases between them. Germline loops: CDR1 SGHNT, CDR2 YENEEA. The CDR3 consists of 12 residues. The DNA of the CDR3 is TGTGCCAGCAGCTTACCGGGGGAGACCCAGTACTTC. This sequence encodes CASSLPGETQYF.